This is a list of T cell receptor beta chains from one sample in a study of post-analysis software for immune sequencing data. TCRdb called the PCR reads again in MiXCR, with one record for every CDR3 protein. This sample has about 770,000 distinct CDR3 sequences, with about 45% found just once. Specimen: blood. The source is a girl under 18 with multiple sclerosis. Both conserved end residues are part of each CDR3. D genes are given only for firm matches. The size of a clone is reported for some rows only, either as once, few or many, or as a class for expanded clones.

TRBJ2-3	few	TRBD2	TRBV29-1	TGCAGCGTTTGCGGGCCTAGCGGGAGGGCCCATAGCCCAGATACGCAGTATTTT	CSVCGPSGRAHSPDTQYF
TRBJ1-6	few	.	TRBV12-3/TRBV12-4	TGTGCCAGCAGTTACCAGGGCTCCTATAATTCACCCCTCCACTTT	CASSYQGSYNSPLHF
TRBJ2-7	once	.	TRBV9	TGTGCCAGCAGCGAGGGAGGGGGGACCAGTGCCTACGGGCAGTACTTC	CASSEGGGTSAYGQYF
TRBJ2-3	few	.	TRBV5-1	TGCGCCAGCAGAGGGAGGGGGCTCAACACAGATACGCAGTATTTT	CASRGRGLNTDTQYF
TRBJ2-1	few	.	TRBV5-1	TGCGCCAGCAGCTTTTCCCAGTCTAATGAGCAGTTCTTC	CASSFSQSNEQFF
TRBJ2-7	.	.	TRBV6-2/TRBV6-3	TGTGCCAGCACACAGGACCCATACGAGCAGTACTTC	CASTQDPYEQYF
TRBJ1-1	few	.	TRBV11-3	TGTGCCAGCAGCTCCGGACATGAAGCTTTCTTT	CASSSGHEAFF
TRBJ1-1	few	.	TRBV12-3/TRBV12-4	TGTGCCAGCAGTGGAGGGGTGGGTTTTGCTGAAGCTTTCTTT	CASSGGVGFAEAFF
TRBJ2-7	few	TRBD2	TRBV6-2/TRBV6-3	TGTGCCAGCAGTTGGACGCGGCGCGGGAGCTCCTACGAGCAGTACTTC	CASSWTRRGSSYEQYF
TRBJ2-7	few	TRBD2	TRBV3-1	TGTGCCAGCGGCGGGCTAGCGGGAGCCTACGAGCAGTACTTC	CASGGLAGAYEQYF
TRBJ2-4	.	.	TRBV20-1	TGCAGTGCTAGCTCATCGACCTACATTCAGTACTTC	CSASSSTYIQYF
TRBJ1-1	once	.	TRBV20-1	TGCAGTGCCACAAAAAACAAGTACACTGAAGCTTTCTTT	CSATKNKYTEAFF
TRBJ2-1	.	.	TRBV12-3/TRBV12-4	TGTGCCAGCAGTTTGGATCTGGACACCAGATACAATGAGCAGTTCTTC	CASSLDLDTRYNEQFF
TRBJ2-1	.	.	TRBV9	TGTGCCAGCAGCCCTTCGGCCACCAGCTCCTACAATGAGCAGTTCTTC	CASSPSATSSYNEQFF
TRBJ2-5	few	TRBD1	TRBV20-1	TGCGGGACAGTTTCCCAAGAGACCCAGTACTTC	CGTVSQETQYF
TRBJ2-7	.	TRBD2	TRBV9	TGTGCCAGCACCGTAGGGTCTAGCGGGTCCTACGAGCAGTACTTC	CASTVGSSGSYEQYF
TRBJ1-6	once	.	TRBV12-3/TRBV12-4	TGTGCCAGCAGTCCAGGCCTCGGGAATTCACCCCTCCACTTT	CASSPGLGNSPLHF
TRBJ2-5	few	TRBD1	TRBV6-2/TRBV6-3	TGTGCCAGCAGGTTCACCCCGGGACAGGGGGCTTTGGGGCTTCAAGAGACCCAGTACTTC	CASRFTPGQGALGLQETQYF
TRBJ2-4	.	.	TRBV3-1	TGTGCCAGCAGCCAAGGGGCAGGATCCCTTCTAGCCAAAAACATTCAGTACTTC	CASSQGAGSLLAKNIQYF
TRBJ2-1	few	.	TRBV4-3	TGCGCCAGCAGCCAAGAAGGTGGGTGGGATGAGCAGTTCTTC	CASSQEGGWDEQFF
TRBJ2-7	many	.	TRBV29-1	TGCAGCGTTGAAGGCCAATCCTACGAGCAGTACTTC	CSVEGQSYEQYF
TRBJ2-1	.	.	TRBV7-9	TGTGCCAGCAGCTCTCTCTTAATATCGAATGAGCAGTTCTTC	CASSSLLISNEQFF
TRBJ2-3	.	TRBD2	TRBV7-6	TGTGCCAGCAGCCCCGCGGGAGCCGCAGATACGCAGTATTTT	CASSPAGAADTQYF
TRBJ2-7	.	TRBD2	TRBV6-2/TRBV6-3	TGTGCCAGCAGGCTAACTAGCGGGAGTGGATACGAGCAGTACTTC	CASRLTSGSGYEQYF
TRBJ1-1	.	.	TRBV20-1	TGCAGTGCTAGGGAGACGGACACTGAAGCTTTCTTT	CSARETDTEAFF
TRBJ2-7	.	.	TRBV5-6	TGTGCCAGCAGCTGGGGGGGGCTAGCGTACTACGAGCAGTACTTC	CASSWGGLAYYEQYF
TRBJ2-1	few	TRBD2	TRBV5-1	TGCGCCAGCAGCTTGGCTGGGACTAGCGCCTACAATGAGCAGTTCTTC	CASSLAGTSAYNEQFF